This is a list of T cell receptor beta chains from one sample in a study of OX40 agonist ivuxolimab in advanced cancers. Data came from immunoSEQ multiplex PCR; TCRdb stores just in-frame clones and leaves some out. This table holds 35,000 to 40,000 clones, roughly 82% found once. Sample: CD4+ or CD8+ T cells sorted from blood, taken in a trial of the OX40 agonist ivuxolimab. Receptors originate from an adult with an advanced solid tumor such as melanoma, head and neck, liver or kidney cancer. The conserved cysteine and the conserved F or W are not part of the CDR3 here. Fields, in order: J gene, V gene, CDR3 length, CDR3 protein.

j_gene: TRBJ2-7
v_gene: TRBV9
len: 13
CDR3aa: ASSVGVGDTYEQY

j_gene: TRBJ1-5
v_gene: TRBV18
len: 13
CDR3aa: ASSPLQGASQPQH

j_gene: TRBJ1-6
v_gene: TRBV7-2
len: 13
CDR3aa: ASSLALAQHSPLH

j_gene: TRBJ2-5
v_gene: TRBV14
len: 13
CDR3aa: ASSPRLAGLETQY

j_gene: TRBJ1-2
v_gene: TRBV5-4
len: 12
CDR3aa: ASSLEQVFYGYT

j_gene: TRBJ2-7
v_gene: TRBV5-6
len: 12
CDR3aa: ASSLRSGGYEQY

j_gene: TRBJ1-1
v_gene: TRBV6-1
len: 11
CDR3aa: ASSEGRAGRAF

j_gene: TRBJ1-1
v_gene: TRBV19
len: 11
CDR3aa: ASSRQGDTEAF

j_gene: TRBJ1-2
v_gene: TRBV5-6
len: 12
CDR3aa: ASSLVQQDYGYT

j_gene: TRBJ2-5
v_gene: TRBV10-3
len: 12
CDR3aa: AINGRGIGETQY

j_gene: TRBJ1-2
v_gene: TRBV6-5
len: 9
CDR3aa: ASRRNYGYT

j_gene: TRBJ2-2
v_gene: TRBV18
len: 11
CDR3aa: ASSPGNTGELF

j_gene: TRBJ1-1
v_gene: TRBV14
len: 17
CDR3aa: ASPHICQGRRLWNTEAF

j_gene: TRBJ1-6
v_gene: TRBV7-2
len: 12
CDR3aa: ASSSRGYNSPLH

j_gene: TRBJ1-1
v_gene: TRBV5-1
len: 12
CDR3aa: ASSPARDATEAF

j_gene: TRBJ2-1
v_gene: TRBV29-1
len: 12
CDR3aa: SASRFDRYNEQF

j_gene: TRBJ2-1
v_gene: TRBV7-3
len: 16
CDR3aa: ASSPRTSGGAFYNEQF

j_gene: TRBJ1-2
v_gene: TRBV18
len: 12
CDR3aa: ASSPDTLDYGYT

j_gene: TRBJ1-5
v_gene: TRBV5-1
len: 11
CDR3aa: ASSLAVQGPQH

j_gene: TRBJ1-1
v_gene: TRBV19
len: 14
CDR3aa: ASSRGQGNMNTEAF